This T cell receptor (beta chain) is from a study of shared clonotypes between healthy human individuals. Study-level findings and limits: The genetic and exposure-history diversity represented was limited by few donors. Clonotype sharing among donors, it was expected, would be affected by sequencing depth.

This CDR3 comprises 16 residues. CDR1 is SGHNT and CDR2 is YYREEE in the germline V gene (reference sequence). J lost 6 bases, V lost 5 bases, and 12 bases had no gene match. Using immunoSEQ multiplex PCR, the repertoire was profiled, and TCRdb retains in-frame clones only, with some absent. The sample yields roughly 2.1 million clones, just over 90% seen once. In the case of this clone: What it binds is unknown.

It was CD45RO-negative cells, positively selected for CCR7, that made up naive CD8 cells, with terminally differentiated effector memory CD45RA+ cells excluded. Sequences were obtained from naive CD8+ T cells from PBMCs. V and J are TRBV5-4 and TRBJ1-2; 11 nucleotides align to TRBD1. The TCR sequence derives from a man between 18 and 35 years old in good health. Some clones in this sample may be carry-over from other donors' samples. CDR3 residues: CASRPPGTGGGNGYTF. The CDR3 nucleotides are TGTGCCAGCAGGCCTCCCGGGACAGGGGGAGGTAATGGCTACACCTTC.